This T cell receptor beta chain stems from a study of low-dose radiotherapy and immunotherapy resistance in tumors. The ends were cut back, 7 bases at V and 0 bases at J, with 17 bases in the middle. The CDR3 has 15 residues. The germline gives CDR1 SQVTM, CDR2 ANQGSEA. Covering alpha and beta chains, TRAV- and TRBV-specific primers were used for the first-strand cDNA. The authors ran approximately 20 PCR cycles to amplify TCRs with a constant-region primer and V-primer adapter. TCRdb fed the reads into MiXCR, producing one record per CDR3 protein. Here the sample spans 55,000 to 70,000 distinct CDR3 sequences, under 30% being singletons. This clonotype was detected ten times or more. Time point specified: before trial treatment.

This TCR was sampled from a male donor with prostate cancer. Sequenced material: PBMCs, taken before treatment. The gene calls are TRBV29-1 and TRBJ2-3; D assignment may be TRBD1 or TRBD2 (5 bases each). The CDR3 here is CSAKISGTSTDTQYF. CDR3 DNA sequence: TGCAGCGCAAAAATTTCAGGGACCAGCACAGATACGCAGTATTTT.